This TCR beta chain originates from a study of CD8 T cells in Susac syndrome. As for the study in general: Within the sequenced Susac syndrome patient group, five or six exhibited active disease and roughly 8 were in remission.

The CDR3 consists of 16 residues. Trimming removed 9 bases from V and 6 bases from J; junction bases left unmatched: 15. Looked up from germline, CDR1 is MNHEY and CDR2 is SMNVEV (reference sequence). The RNA, 0.5 to 1 ug, was put through reverse transcription using random hexamers. In TCRdb, the immunoSEQ multiplex PCR reads were re-called with MiXCR into one record per CDR3 protein. The table lists hundreds of thousands of distinct CDR3 sequences, less than 96% of them singletons. This clonotype was detected only once. This clonotype was obtained from a human donor with Susac syndrome. The chain has TRBV27 and TRBJ2-1; TRBD1 agrees at 9 bases. The sequenced sample consisted of CD4+ T cells from PBMCs. CDR3 bases: TGTGCCAGTTACAGGGGGCAGGGGTTACCTCCCAATGAGCAGTTCTTC. Its protein product is CASYRGQGLPPNEQFF.